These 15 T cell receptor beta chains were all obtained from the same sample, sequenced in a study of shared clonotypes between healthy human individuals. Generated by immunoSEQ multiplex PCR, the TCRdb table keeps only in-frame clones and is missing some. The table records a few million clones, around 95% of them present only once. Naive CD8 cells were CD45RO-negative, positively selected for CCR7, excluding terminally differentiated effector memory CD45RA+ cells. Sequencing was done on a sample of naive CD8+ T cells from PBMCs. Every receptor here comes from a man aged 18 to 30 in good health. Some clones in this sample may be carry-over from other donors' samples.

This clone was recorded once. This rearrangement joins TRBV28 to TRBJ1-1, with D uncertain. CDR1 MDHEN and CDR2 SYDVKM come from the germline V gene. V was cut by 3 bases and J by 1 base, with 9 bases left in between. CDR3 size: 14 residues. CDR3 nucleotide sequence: TGTGCCAGCAGTTTTGACCCACGGAACACTGAAGCTTTCTTT. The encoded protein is CASSFDPRNTEAFF.

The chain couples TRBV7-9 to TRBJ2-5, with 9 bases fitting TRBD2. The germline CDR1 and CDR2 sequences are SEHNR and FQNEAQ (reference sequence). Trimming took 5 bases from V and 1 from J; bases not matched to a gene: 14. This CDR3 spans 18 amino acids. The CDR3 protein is CASSPWTSAPPRQETQYF. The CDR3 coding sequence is TGTGCCAGCAGCCCGTGGACTAGCGCCCCCCCTCGCCAAGAGACCCAGTACTTC.

CDR3 loop: CSVSDRGGYTF. The CDR3 bases are TGCAGCGTTTCGGACAGGGGTGGCTACACCTTC. This chain links TRBV29-1 with TRBJ1-2; TRBD1 agrees at 9 bases. V lost 5 bases and J lost 7; bases outside the gene matches: 2. This CDR3 contains 11 residues. Germline CDR1 SQVTM, CDR2 ANQGSEA. The complete variable domain, with remaining parts taken from reference TRBV29-1 and TRBJ1-2, reads SAVISQKPSRDICQRGTSLTIQCQVDSQVTMMFWYRQQPGQSLTLIATANQGSEATYESGFVIDKFPISRPNLTFSTLTVSNMSPEDSSIYLCSVSDRGGYTFGSGTRLTVV.

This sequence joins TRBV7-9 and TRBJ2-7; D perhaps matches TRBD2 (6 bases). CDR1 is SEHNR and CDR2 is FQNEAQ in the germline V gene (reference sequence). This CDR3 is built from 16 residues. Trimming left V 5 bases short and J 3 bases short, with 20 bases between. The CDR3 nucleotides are TGTGCCAGCAGCGGGACTCAGCGACAGCTGGGCTACGAGCAGTACTTC. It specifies CASSGTQRQLGYEQYF.

The DNA for the CDR3 is TGTGCCAGCAGCTTAGTGGGGGGCTCGGAGACCCAGTACTTC. Translating it yields CASSLVGGSETQYF. V gene TRBV7-6 combines with J gene TRBJ2-5; D possibly matches TRBD1 or TRBD2 (6 bases each). Germline lookup yields CDR1 SGHVS and CDR2 FNYEAQ. Deletions cut 1 base from V and 5 bases from J, with 11 bases between. The CDR3 is 14 residues long.

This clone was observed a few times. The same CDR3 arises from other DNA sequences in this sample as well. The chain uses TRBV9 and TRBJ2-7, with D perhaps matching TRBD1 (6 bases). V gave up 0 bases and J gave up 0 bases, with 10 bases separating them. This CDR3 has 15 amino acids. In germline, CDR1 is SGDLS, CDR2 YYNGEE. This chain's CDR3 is CASSVGGDNSYEQYF. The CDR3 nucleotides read TGTGCCAGCAGCGTAGGAGGGGACAACTCCTACGAGCAGTACTTC.

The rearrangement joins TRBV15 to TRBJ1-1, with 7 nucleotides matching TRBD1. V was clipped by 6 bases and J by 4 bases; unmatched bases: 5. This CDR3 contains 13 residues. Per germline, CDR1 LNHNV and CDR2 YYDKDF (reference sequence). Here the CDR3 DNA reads TGTGCCACCAGTTACCAGGGGGTCACTGAAGCTTTCTTT. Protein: CATSYQGVTEAFF. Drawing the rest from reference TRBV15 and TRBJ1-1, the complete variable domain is DAMVIQNPRYQVTQFGKPVTLSCSQTLNHNVMYWYQQKSSQAPKLLFHYYDKDFNNEADTPDNFQSRRPNTSFCFLDIRSPGLGDTAMYLCATSYQGVTEAFFGQGTRLTVV.

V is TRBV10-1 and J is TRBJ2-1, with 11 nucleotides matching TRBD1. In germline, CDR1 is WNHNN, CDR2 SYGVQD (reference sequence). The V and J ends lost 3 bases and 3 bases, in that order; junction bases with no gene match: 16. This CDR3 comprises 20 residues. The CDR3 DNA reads TGCGCCAGCAGTGATCCGGGACAGGGGGAACAAAATACTCACTACAATGAGCAGTTCTTC. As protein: CASSDPGQGEQNTHYNEQFF.

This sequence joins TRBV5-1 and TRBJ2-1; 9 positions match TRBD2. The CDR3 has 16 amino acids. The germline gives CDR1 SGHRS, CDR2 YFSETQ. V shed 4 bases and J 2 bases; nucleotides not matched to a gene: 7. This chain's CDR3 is CASSLSTSGPYNEQFF. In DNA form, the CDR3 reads TGCGCCAGCAGCCTCTCGACTAGCGGTCCCTACAATGAGCAGTTCTTC.

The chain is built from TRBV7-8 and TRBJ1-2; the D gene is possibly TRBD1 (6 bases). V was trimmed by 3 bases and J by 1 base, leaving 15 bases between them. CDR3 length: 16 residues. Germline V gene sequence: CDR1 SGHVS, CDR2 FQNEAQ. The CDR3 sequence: CASSFWTEEVNYGYTF. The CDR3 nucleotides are TGTGCCAGCAGCTTTTGGACAGAGGAGGTTAACTATGGCTACACCTTC.

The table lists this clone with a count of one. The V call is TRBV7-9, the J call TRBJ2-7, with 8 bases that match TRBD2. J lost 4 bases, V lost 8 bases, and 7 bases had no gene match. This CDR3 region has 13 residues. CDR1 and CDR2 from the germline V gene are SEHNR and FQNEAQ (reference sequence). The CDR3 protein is CASVSGSSYEQYF. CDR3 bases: TGTGCCAGCGTGAGCGGGAGTTCGTACGAGCAGTACTTC.

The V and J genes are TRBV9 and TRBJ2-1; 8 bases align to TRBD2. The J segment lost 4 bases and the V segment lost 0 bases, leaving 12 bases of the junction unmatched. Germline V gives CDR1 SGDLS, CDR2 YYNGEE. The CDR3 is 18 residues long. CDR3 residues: CASSVVPISGARYNEQFF. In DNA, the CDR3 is TGTGCCAGCAGCGTAGTTCCGATTAGCGGGGCGAGGTACAATGAGCAGTTCTTC.

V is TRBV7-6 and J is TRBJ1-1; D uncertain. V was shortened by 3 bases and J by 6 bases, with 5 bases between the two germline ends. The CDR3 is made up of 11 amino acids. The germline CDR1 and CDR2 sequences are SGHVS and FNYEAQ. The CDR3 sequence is CASSFSPEAFF. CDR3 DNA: TGTGCCAGCAGCTTTTCCCCTGAAGCTTTCTTT.

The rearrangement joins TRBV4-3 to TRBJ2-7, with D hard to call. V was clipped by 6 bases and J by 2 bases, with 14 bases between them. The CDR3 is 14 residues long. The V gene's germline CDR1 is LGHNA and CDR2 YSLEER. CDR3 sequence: CASSPKTATYEQYF. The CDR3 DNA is TGCGCCAGCAGTCCAAAGACGGCCACCTACGAGCAGTACTTC.

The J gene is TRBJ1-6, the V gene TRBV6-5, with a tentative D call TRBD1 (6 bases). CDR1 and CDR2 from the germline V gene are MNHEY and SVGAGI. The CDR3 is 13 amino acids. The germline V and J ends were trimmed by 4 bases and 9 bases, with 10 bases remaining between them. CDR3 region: CASSFQGGSPLHF. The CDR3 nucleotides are TGTGCCAGCAGTTTTCAAGGGGGTTCACCCCTCCACTTT.